This passage covers 32 T cell receptor beta chains from one sample sequenced in a study of T cell responses to AZD1222 COVID-19 vaccine. The assay was immunoSEQ multiplex PCR, and TCRdb's table has in-frame clones only and misses some. The sample lists 89,000 or so clones; about 82% were seen once. The input for sequencing was peripheral blood, taken 28 days after the second AZD1222 dose. The receptors were gathered from an adult who received the AZD1222 COVID-19 vaccine.

The sample holds one count of this clone. The CDR3 nucleotides are TGTGCCAGCAGCCCCTATGCGGGGAGGGAGACCCAGTACTTC. Translated: CASSPYAGRETQYF. The chain combines TRBV5-6 with TRBJ2-5; possible D gene TRBD2, 6 bases. With 4 bases removed from V and 5 bases from J, the gap between germline ends came to 15 bases. The CDR3 is made up of 14 amino acids. Per germline, CDR1 SGHDT and CDR2 YYEEEE.

This clone was recorded only once. This chain uses TRBV28 with TRBJ1-3, with a weak D call TRBD1 (5 bases). Trimming took 4 bases from V and 0 from J, leaving 16 bases between them. CDR3 size: 17 residues. Per the germline V gene, CDR1 is MDHEN and CDR2 is SYDVKM. The CDR3 spells CASSSPGRQSSGNTIYF. In DNA form, the CDR3 reads TGTGCCAGCAGTTCACCGGGACGGCAGAGCTCTGGAAACACCATATATTTT.

The rearrangement uses TRBV19 and TRBJ2-1; possibly TRBD1 or TRBD2 for D (5 bases each). V lost 0 bases, J lost 0 bases, and 15 bases lay in between. Germline CDR1 reads LNHDA; CDR2 reads SQIVND (reference sequence). CDR3 length equals 18 residues. The CDR3 is CASSIDPGTVSSYNEQFF. The CDR3 nucleotides are TGTGCCAGTAGTATAGATCCGGGGACCGTTAGCTCCTACAATGAGCAGTTCTTC.

The CDR3: CASSPSASVAHQPQHF. The CDR3 coding sequence is TGTGCCAGCAGTCCCTCTGCATCTGTGGCCCATCAGCCCCAGCATTTT. The chain combines TRBV28 with TRBJ1-5; D is undetermined. Looked up from germline, CDR1 is MDHEN and CDR2 is SYDVKM. The ends were cut back, 5 bases at V and 5 bases at J, with 19 bases in the middle. The CDR3 covers 16 residues.

V usage is TRBV12-5 and J usage is TRBJ2-5, with TRBD1 identical over 7 bases. The V gene end was trimmed by 3 bases and the J gene end by 5 bases; junction bases not matched to a gene: 9. The CDR3 length is 15 residues. Germline V gene data show CDR1 as LGHNT and CDR2 as FRNRAP. The CDR3 sequence: CASGLDTGAGETQYF. In DNA, the CDR3 is TGTGCTAGTGGTTTAGACACAGGGGCTGGTGAGACCCAGTACTTC.

This clone is a singleton in its sample. CDR3 DNA: TGCGCCAGCAGCTTTTACTCAGGGGGCACGGGGACAGATACGCAGTATTTT. Translation: CASSFYSGGTGTDTQYF. This chain joins TRBV5-1 and TRBJ2-3; TRBD1 matches at 8 bases. Germline V gene lookup returns CDR1 SGHRS and CDR2 YFSETQ. The CDR3 is made up of 17 amino acids. Trimming cost V 2 bases and J 3 bases; bases outside gene matches: 11.

The gene calls are TRBV7-6 and TRBJ2-1, with D perhaps matching TRBD2 (5 bases). Looked up from germline, CDR1 is SGHVS and CDR2 is FNYEAQ. The CDR3 length is 14 residues. V gave up 5 bases and J gave up 6 bases, with 14 bases separating them. The CDR3 region has the DNA TGTGCCAGCAGCAACGGACTCTTCCTCAATGAGCAGTTCTTC. Its protein is CASSNGLFLNEQFF. The full variable domain, in which reference TRBV7-6 and TRBJ2-1 provide the parts outside the CDR3, is GAGVSQSPRYKVTKRGQDVALRCDPISGHVSLYWYRQALGQGPEFLTYFNYEAQQDKSGLPNDRFSAERPEGSISTLTIQRTEQRDSAMYRCASSNGLFLNEQFFGPGTRLTVL.

The chain employs TRBV27 and TRBJ2-3; D might be TRBD1 or TRBD2, each matching 5 bases. Deletions cut 3 bases from V and 2 bases from J, with 6 bases between. Germline lookup yields CDR1 MNHEY and CDR2 SMNVEV (reference sequence). This CDR3 is 13 amino acids long. CDR3 loop: CASSLGDTDTQYF. DNA for the CDR3: TGTGCCAGCAGTTTGGGGGACACAGATACGCAGTATTTT.

V and J are TRBV9 and TRBJ2-3; 9 positions agree with TRBD2. CDR1 and CDR2 from the germline V gene are SGDLS and YYNGEE. This CDR3 is built from 14 residues. The trim removed 2 bases at V and 5 bases at J, leaving 3 bases unmatched. The CDR3 region is CASSVGLAGDTQYF. In DNA form, the CDR3 reads TGTGCCAGCAGCGTGGGACTAGCTGGAGATACGCAGTATTTT. Filled out from reference TRBV9 and TRBJ2-3, the complete variable domain reads DSGVTQTPKHLITATGQRVTLRCSPRSGDLSVYWYQQSLDQGLQFLIQYYNGEERAKGNILERFSAQQFPDLHSELNLSSLELGDSALYFCASSVGLAGDTQYFGPGTRLTVL.

The CDR3, as DNA: TGTGCCAGCAGTGATCGTTATGGCTACACCTTC. Its protein product is CASSDRYGYTF. V usage is TRBV6-4 and J usage is TRBJ1-2, with no clear D. The CDR3 spans 11 residues. The germline CDR1 and CDR2 sequences are MRHNA and SNTAGT. V lost 3 bases and J 5 bases, leaving 4 bases between the germline ends.

The gene calls are TRBV11-3 and TRBJ2-3; D perhaps matches TRBD2 (6 bases). Germline V gene data show CDR1 as SGHNT and CDR2 as YENEEA. The CDR3 runs to 15 residues. V lost 1 base, J lost 0 bases, and 8 bases lay in between. CDR3 loop: CASSLGGTSTDTQYF. Written as DNA, the CDR3 is TGTGCCAGCAGCTTAGGTGGGACTAGCACAGATACGCAGTATTTT.

This chain uses TRBV7-8 with TRBJ2-1, with a weak D call TRBD1 (6 bases). V lost 6 bases and J 10 bases, leaving 10 bases between the germline ends. The CDR3 consists of 11 residues. The germline V gene has CDR1 SGHVS and CDR2 FQNEAQ. CDR3 nucleotide sequence: TGTGCCAGCAGTCGACAGGTAGAGCAGTTCTTC. Protein product: CASSRQVEQFF.

The rearrangement uses TRBV5-8 and TRBJ1-5; D is perhaps TRBD1 (5 bases). Trimming removed 1 base at V and 1 base at J, with 9 bases between. The CDR3 is 15 amino acids. Germline V CDR1 and CDR2: SGHTS, YDEGEE. CDR3 amino acids: CASSLTGRSNQPQHF. The CDR3, as DNA: TGTGCCAGCAGCTTGACAGGAAGGAGCAATCAGCCCCAGCATTTT.

V and J are TRBV18 and TRBJ2-1; either TRBD1 or TRBD2 may fit D (5 bases each). The CDR3 has 17 residues. V shed 0 bases and J shed 9 bases, with 21 bases lying between them. Per the germline V gene, CDR1 is KGHSH and CDR2 is LQKENI. This CDR3 reads CASSPPGTGRPKGEQFF. CDR3 DNA sequence: TGTGCCAGCTCACCACCGGGGACCGGTCGCCCGAAGGGTGAGCAGTTCTTC.

This sequence joins TRBV25-1 and TRBJ2-2; D is perhaps TRBD1 or TRBD2 (6 bases each). Germline CDR1 MGHDK, CDR2 SYGVNS. This CDR3 has 16 amino acids. V shed 2 bases and J shed 1 base, with 11 bases lying between them. CDR3 in amino acids: CASSERGAGNTGELFF. CDR3 sequence (DNA): TGTGCCAGCAGTGAAAGGGGGGCGGGGAACACCGGGGAGCTGTTTTTT.

The chain carries TRBV21-1 and TRBJ2-4; TRBD2, as called in the table, went unchecked against the DNA. TRBV21-1 is tagged as a pseudogene. This CDR3 contains 17 residues. The CDR3 DNA reads TGTGCCAGCAGCCCCTCTAGCGGGAGAGATGCCAAAAACATTCAGTACTTC. Translated, it gives CASSPSSGRDAKNIQYF.

The V and J genes are TRBV7-6 and TRBJ2-5, with 12 bases that match TRBD2. Losses at the gene ends were 3 bases for V and 4 bases for J; bases not matched to a gene: 3. This CDR3 has 15 residues. In germline, CDR1 is SGHVS, CDR2 FNYEAQ. As DNA, the CDR3 is TGTGCCAGCAGCTTGACTAGCGGGGGACGAGAGACCCAGTACTTC. Translation gives CASSLTSGGRETQYF.

Turning to this clone: A much larger clonotype is one base distant, so this may be a read error. The same CDR3 also results from other DNA sequences found in this sample. This rearrangement joins TRBV10-3 to TRBJ2-3, with 9 bases that match TRBD2. The ends lost 6 bases at V and 3 bases at J; junction bases unmatched: 4. Germline lookup yields CDR1 ENHRY and CDR2 SYGVKD. The CDR3 totals 14 residues. The CDR3 region has the DNA TGTGCCATCAGGGTAGCGGGAGAAACAGATACGCAGTATTTT. Translation gives CAIRVAGETDTQYF.

J is TRBJ1-3 and V is TRBV11-2; 8 bases are a match to TRBD1. The germline V gene has CDR1 SGHAT and CDR2 FQNNGV. The CDR3 has 16 amino acids. Trimming cost V 5 bases and J 3 bases; bases outside gene matches: 9. The CDR3 coding sequence is TGTGCCAGCAGCCCCACAGGGGGGATCAGTGGAAACACCATATATTTT. Its protein is CASSPTGGISGNTIYF.

The chain combines TRBV6-1 with TRBJ2-7; D remains ambiguous. The CDR3 length is 12 residues. The V end was cut by 2 bases, the J end by 4 bases, with 6 bases between. Germline CDR1 reads MNHNS; CDR2 reads SASEGT. The CDR3 is CASSESNYEQYF. The DNA for the CDR3 is TGTGCCAGCAGTGAATCGAATTACGAGCAGTACTTC.

The chain links TRBV23-1 to TRBJ2-7, with 7 bases identical to TRBD1. TRBV23-1 is sorted into the ORF group, with uncertain function. J lost 0 bases, V lost 4 bases, and 6 bases had no gene match. The length of the CDR3 is 15 residues. As DNA, the CDR3 is TGCGCCAGCAGTCTCACAGGGGCTAGCTCCTACGAGCAGTACTTC. Protein sequence: CASSLTGASSYEQYF.

The chain carries TRBV6-5 and TRBJ2-1; D is undetermined. This CDR3 comprises 16 residues. Trimming took 4 bases from V and 7 from J, leaving 20 bases between them. CDR1 is MNHEY, CDR2 SVGAGI, per germline. The CDR3 spells CASSSFPGPPENEQFF. CDR3 nucleotide sequence: TGTGCCAGCAGTTCTTTCCCAGGTCCCCCTGAGAATGAGCAGTTCTTC.

In its sample, this clone was seen once. Its ends do not fully match the called genes, so a read error is possible. The chain links TRBV3-1 (or the pseudogene TRBV3-2) to TRBJ2-3; D call uncertain. The germline V gene encodes CDR1 LGHDT and CDR2 YNNKEL (reference sequence). The length of the CDR3 is 11 residues. CDR3 DNA sequence: TGTGCCAGCAGCAACACAAATACGCAGTATTTT. Translation: CASSNTNTQYF.

The rearrangement uses TRBV7-9 and TRBJ2-7, with 12 bases identical to TRBD2. V gave up 2 bases and J gave up 2 bases; unmatched junction bases: 7. The CDR3 has 17 residues. Germline V CDR1 and CDR2: SEHNR, FQNEAQ (reference sequence). Here the CDR3 reads CASSLIASGRGPYEQYF. CDR3 sequence (DNA): TGTGCCAGCAGCTTAATTGCTAGCGGGAGGGGCCCCTACGAGCAGTACTTC.

The gene calls are TRBV5-1 and TRBJ1-6, with D uncertain. The V gene's germline CDR1 is SGHRS and CDR2 YFSETQ. This CDR3 is built from 15 residues. V was pared by 4 bases and J by 8 bases, with 16 bases between. The CDR3, as DNA: TGCGCCAGCAGCGGTGCTGGACGAATTTATTCACCCCTCCACTTT. Translation: CASSGAGRIYSPLHF.

The chain links TRBV30 to TRBJ2-3; D possibly corresponds to TRBD1 (6 bases). The CDR3 consists of 15 residues. Germline-derived CDR1 and CDR2 are GTSNPN and SVGIG (reference sequence). Trimming took off 1 base at V and 2 bases at J, with 13 bases between the two ends. This CDR3 is CAWSAGDGNTDTQYF. The CDR3 DNA is TGTGCCTGGAGTGCAGGGGACGGAAACACAGATACGCAGTATTTT.

The rearrangement uses TRBV7-3 and TRBJ1-1; D is unclear. CDR3 length: 13 amino acids. V was clipped by 8 bases and J by 1 base, with 11 bases between them. Germline CDR1 reads SGHTA; CDR2 reads FQGTGA. The CDR3 sequence is CASGQEPNTEAFF. CDR3 sequence (DNA): TGTGCCAGCGGGCAGGAACCGAACACTGAAGCTTTCTTT.

The chain combines TRBV7-2 with TRBJ1-2; D is unclear. This CDR3 has 13 amino acids. Per germline, CDR1 SGHTA and CDR2 FQGNSA. V was clipped by 3 bases and J by 4 bases, with 9 bases between them. Here the CDR3 DNA reads TGTGCCAGCAGCTTCACAGTAGCCTATGGCTACACCTTC. Amino acids: CASSFTVAYGYTF. The full variable domain, in which reference TRBV7-2 and TRBJ1-2 provide the parts outside the CDR3, is GAGVSQSPSNKVTEKGKDVELRCDPISGHTALYWYRQSLGQGLEFLIYFQGNSAPDKSGLPSDRFSAERTGGSVSTLTIQRTQQEDSAVYLCASSFTVAYGYTFGSGTRLTVV.

The chain couples TRBV28 to TRBJ1-1; no definite D call. Germline assignment: CDR1 MDHEN and CDR2 SYDVKM. Deletions cut 8 bases from V and 5 bases from J, with 9 bases between. CDR3 length: 11 amino acids. The CDR3 protein is CASHGRTEAFF. In DNA form, the CDR3 reads TGTGCCAGCCATGGGAGGACTGAAGCTTTCTTT.

This clone was seen only once. The CDR3 sequence is CASTPGQGDYGYTF. Here the CDR3 DNA reads TGTGCCAGTACCCCGGGACAGGGGGACTATGGCTACACCTTC. V gene TRBV19 combines with J gene TRBJ1-2; 11 nucleotides align to TRBD1. The junction had 4 bases not matched to a gene; V was cut back by 7 bases and J by 3 bases. Germline V gene sequence: CDR1 LNHDA, CDR2 SQIVND (reference sequence). The CDR3 covers 14 residues.

The chain couples TRBV19 to TRBJ2-2, with TRBD1 identical over 7 bases. Germline V gene lookup returns CDR1 LNHDA and CDR2 SQIVND (reference sequence). V shed 5 bases, J shed 5 bases, and the junction held 2 bases outside the gene matches. The CDR3 runs 13 residues. The CDR3 nucleotides read TGTGCCAGTAGTCCACAGGGGACCGGGGAGCTGTTTTTT. This translates into CASSPQGTGELFF. Combining the CDR3 with reference TRBV19 and TRBJ2-2 gives the whole variable domain DGGITQSPKYLFRKEGQNVTLSCEQNLNHDAMYWYRQDPGQGLRLIYYSQIVNDFQKGDIAEGYSVSREKKESFPLTVTSAQKNPTAFYLCASSPQGTGELFFGEGSRLTVL.

The chain recombines TRBV7-9 with TRBJ2-5; D perhaps matches TRBD2 (6 bases). This CDR3 region has 18 residues. Trimming shortened V by 6 bases and J by 1 base, and 24 bases separated the two germline ends. The germline gives CDR1 SEHNR, CDR2 FQNEAQ (reference sequence). This CDR3 is CASRGYEGGWVSQETQYF. The CDR3 nucleotides are TGTGCCAGCAGGGGGTATGAGGGAGGTTGGGTGTCCCAAGAGACCCAGTACTTC.